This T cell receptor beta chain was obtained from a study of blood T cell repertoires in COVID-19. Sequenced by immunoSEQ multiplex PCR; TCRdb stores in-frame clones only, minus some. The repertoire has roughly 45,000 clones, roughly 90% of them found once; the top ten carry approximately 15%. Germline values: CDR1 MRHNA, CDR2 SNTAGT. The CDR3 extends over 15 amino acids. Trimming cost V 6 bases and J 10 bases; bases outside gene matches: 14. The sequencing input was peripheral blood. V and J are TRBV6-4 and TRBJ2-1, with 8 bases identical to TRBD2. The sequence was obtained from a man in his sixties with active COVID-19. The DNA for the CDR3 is TGTGCCAGCAGCCTGACTAGCGAGGGCCTTACGGAGCAGTTCTTC. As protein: CASSLTSEGLTEQFF.